This T cell receptor (beta chain) comes out of a study of CD8 T cells in Susac syndrome. Random-hexamer reverse transcription was applied to roughly 0.45 to 1 ug RNA. TCRdb re-called the immunoSEQ multiplex PCR reads through MiXCR, storing one row per CDR3 protein. The table records under 200,000 distinct CDR3 sequences, roughly 96% of them present only once. Sample: CD8+ T cells from PBMCs. The receptor comes from a human donor with multiple sclerosis.

The CDR3 loop is CSVDLVGGYEQYF. CDR3 sequence (DNA): TGCAGCGTTGACTTGGTAGGGGGCTACGAGCAGTACTTC. The V and J genes are TRBV29-1 and TRBJ2-7, with D possibly matching TRBD1 (6 bases). CDR1 SQVTM and CDR2 ANQGSEA come from the germline V gene. This CDR3 has 13 amino acids. V lost 3 bases to trimming and J lost 3 bases, with 12 bases between them.